A single sample is the source of the 30 T cell receptor beta chains below, sequenced in a study of T cells in Graves' hyperthyroidism and ophthalmopathy. There were TCR beta CDR3 regions amplified from RNA transcripts. A set of HTBI primers served as the primers for a first-round RT-PCR of the TCR CDR3. From the multiplex PCR reads, TCRdb called clonotypes with MiXCR, one entry per CDR3 protein. The data contain some 770,000 distinct CDR3 sequences, roughly 17% of them singletons. The sequenced sample was blood. These receptors all stem from a man aged 18 to 29 with Graves' hyperthyroidism.

This chain connects TRBV20-1 to TRBJ2-6; D uncertain. Germline CDR1 DFQATT, CDR2 SNEGSKA (reference sequence). The CDR3 extends over 15 amino acids. V was trimmed by 3 bases and J by 2 bases, leaving 11 bases between them. CDR3 residues: CSASFPYAGANVLTF. CDR3 nucleotide sequence: TGCAGTGCTAGTTTCCCTTACGCTGGGGCCAACGTCCTGACTTTC.

Ten or more counts support this clonotype. V is TRBV28 and J is TRBJ1-1; 7 bases line up with TRBD1. V lost 5 bases to trimming and J lost 4 bases; unmatched junction nucleotides: 10. Germline V lookup: CDR1 MDHEN, CDR2 SYDVKM. The CDR3 spans 15 residues. The CDR3 coding sequence is TGTGCCAGCAGTGTATCATGGCAGGGGGGCACTGAAGCTTTCTTT. This translates into CASSVSWQGGTEAFF.

This clonotype was recorded at least ten times. V gene TRBV5-1 combines with J gene TRBJ2-1, with unresolved D. V was shortened by 4 bases and J by 3 bases, with 8 bases between the two germline ends. The CDR3 contains 13 residues. Germline V gene data show CDR1 as SGHRS and CDR2 as YFSETQ. The CDR3 sequence: CASSAAGYNEQFF. The CDR3 DNA reads TGCGCCAGCAGCGCGGCCGGCTACAATGAGCAGTTCTTC. The full variable domain, rest sourced from reference TRBV5-1 and TRBJ2-1, is KAGVTQTPRYLIKTRGQQVTLSCSPISGHRSVSWYQQTPGQGLQFLFEYFSETQRNKGNFPGRFSGRQFSNSRSEMNVSTLELGDSALYLCASSAAGYNEQFFGPGTRLTVL.

The rearrangement joins TRBV11-1 to TRBJ2-7; TRBD1 matches 9 bases. CDR1 SGHAT and CDR2 FQDESV come from the germline V gene (reference sequence). This CDR3 is built from 15 residues. J lost 5 bases, V lost 1 base, and 6 bases had no gene match. The CDR3 loop is CASSLEDTGGNEQYF. CDR3 DNA: TGTGCCAGCAGCTTAGAAGATACAGGGGGCAACGAGCAGTACTTC.

This clonotype occurred a few times. V gene TRBV20-1 combines with J gene TRBJ2-3; 14 bases fit TRBD2. The CDR3 covers 13 residues. CDR1 and CDR2 (germline): DFQATT, SNEGSKA (reference sequence). The CDR3 DNA reads TGCACAGGACTAGCGGGGGGAACAGATACGCAGTATTTT. This encodes CTGLAGGTDTQYF.

This clonotype occurred a few times. The rearrangement uses TRBV29-1 and TRBJ2-3; D assignment may be TRBD1 or TRBD2 (7 bases each). The CDR3 is 13 residues long. V gave up 5 bases and J gave up 3 bases, with 12 bases separating them. Germline V gene lookup returns CDR1 SQVTM and CDR2 ANQGSEA. The CDR3 reads CSVRQGGTDTQYF. Written as DNA, the CDR3 is TGCAGCGTTAGACAGGGAGGGACAGATACGCAGTATTTT.

J is TRBJ2-1 and V is TRBV2; 9 positions match TRBD2. The junction had 8 bases not matched to a gene; V was cut back by 7 bases and J by 7 bases. This CDR3 comprises 14 residues. Germline CDR1 SNHLY, CDR2 FYNNEI. This chain's CDR3 is CASILREGGNEQFF. The CDR3 nucleotides are TGTGCCAGCATCTTGCGGGAGGGGGGGAATGAGCAGTTCTTC.

The sample holds many counts of this clonotype. The chain has TRBV3-1 and TRBJ2-3; the D call may be TRBD1 or TRBD2 (5 bases each). The CDR3 is made up of 18 amino acids. V was shortened by 4 bases and J by 1 base, with 21 bases between the two germline ends. Germline loops: CDR1 LGHDT, CDR2 YNNKEL (reference sequence). The DNA of the CDR3 is TGTGCCAGCAGCCCCCGGGGCTCCTTTGTACAGGGCACAGATACGCAGTATTTT. Its translation is CASSPRGSFVQGTDTQYF.

V gene TRBV12-3 or TRBV12-4 combines with J gene TRBJ2-7, with D possibly being TRBD2 (5 bases). The CDR3 extends over 13 amino acids. V dropped 7 bases and J dropped 2 bases, with 12 bases sitting between them. In DNA form, the CDR3 reads TGTGCCAGCAAACCGGGAAGCACCTACGAGCAGTACTTC. It codes for CASKPGSTYEQYF.

The table lists this clonotype with many counts. This chain connects TRBV15 to TRBJ2-7; D may correspond to TRBD1 or TRBD2 (5 bases each). CDR3 length equals 14 residues. The V gene lost 6 bases and the J gene lost 0 bases, with 12 bases spanning the gap. CDR1 and CDR2 (germline): LNHNV, YYDKDF (reference sequence). Written as DNA, the CDR3 is TGTGCCACCAGTCGGGGCGAGAGCTCCTACGAGCAGTACTTC. It translates to CATSRGESSYEQYF.

This clonotype was seen at least ten times. The chain has TRBV12-3 or TRBV12-4 and TRBJ2-3, with D unresolved. This CDR3 is built from 14 residues. Trimming removed 3 bases from V and 0 bases from J, with 7 bases in between. The CDR3 is CASSFDYSTDTQYF. The CDR3 region has the DNA TGTGCCAGCAGTTTTGATTATAGCACAGATACGCAGTATTTT.

This clonotype was seen a handful of times. The chain is built from TRBV7-9 and TRBJ2-7; the D gene is possibly TRBD2 (5 bases). The CDR3 loop spans 15 amino acids. V dropped 5 bases and J dropped 2 bases, with 16 bases sitting between them. Germline CDR1 SEHNR, CDR2 FQNEAQ (reference sequence). The DNA of the CDR3 is TGTGCCAGCAGCAAAAGCCCTGGGAGAACCTACGAGCAGTACTTC. It translates to CASSKSPGRTYEQYF.

This clonotype was counted a few times. The chain links TRBV24-1 to TRBJ2-3, with 8 bases aligning to TRBD2. Germline CDR1 KGHDR, CDR2 SFDVKD. The V gene end was trimmed by 6 bases and the J gene end by 4 bases; junction bases not matched to a gene: 17. This CDR3 comprises 18 residues. The chain's CDR3 is CATSSLKETGGPADTQYF. CDR3 coding DNA: TGTGCCACCAGTTCTCTTAAGGAGACGGGAGGGCCAGCAGATACGCAGTATTTT.

Ten or more counts support this clonotype. V and J are TRBV18 and TRBJ2-1; 7 nucleotides match TRBD1. There are 15 residues in the CDR3. With V trimmed by 3 bases and J by 2 bases, 4 bases remained unmatched. The germline gives CDR1 KGHSH, CDR2 LQKENI. The CDR3, as DNA: TGTGCCAGCTCACCTCCGGGGACAGCCTACAATGAGCAGTTCTTC. Protein: CASSPPGTAYNEQFF. Full variable domain (rest looked up from reference TRBV18 and TRBJ2-1): NAGVMQNPRHLVRRRGQEARLRCSPMKGHSHVYWYRQLPEEGLKFMVYLQKENIIDESGMPKERFSAEFPKEGPSILRIQQVVRGDSAAYFCASSPPGTAYNEQFFGPGTRLTVL.

This clonotype was picked up many times. V is TRBV3-1 and J is TRBJ1-3; D may be TRBD1 (6 bases). Germline V gene sequence: CDR1 LGHDT, CDR2 YNNKEL (reference sequence). CDR3 length: 16 residues. The V end was cut by 1 base, the J end by 3 bases, with 13 bases between. The CDR3 sequence: CASSQVGGWGGNTIYF. The CDR3 DNA is TGTGCCAGCAGCCAAGTAGGGGGATGGGGTGGAAACACCATATATTTT.

This clonotype was detected many times. V and J are TRBV20-1 and TRBJ2-5; possibly TRBD1 or TRBD2 for D (6 bases each). The V gene's germline CDR1 is DFQATT and CDR2 SNEGSKA (reference sequence). Trimming took off 6 bases at V and 5 bases at J, with 19 bases between the two ends. This CDR3 has 14 amino acids. This chain's CDR3 is CSAPLRGPSETQYF. The CDR3 coding sequence is TGCAGTGCGCCACTTCGGGGGCCAAGTGAGACCCAGTACTTC.

This clonotype has at least ten counts. The J gene is TRBJ1-2, the V gene TRBV19; 7 bases align to TRBD1. Germline CDR1 LNHDA, CDR2 SQIVND (reference sequence). There are 16 residues in the CDR3. The V gene end was trimmed by 6 bases and the J gene end by 5 bases; junction bases not matched to a gene: 15. CDR3 sequence: CASRGDGQDIDYGYTF. The CDR3 DNA sequence: TGTGCCAGTAGGGGGGACGGACAGGACATTGATTATGGCTACACCTTC.

This clonotype was observed a single time. The chain combines TRBV12-3 or TRBV12-4 with TRBJ1-3; D possibly corresponds to TRBD1 (5 bases). With 4 bases removed from V and 1 base from J, the gap between germline ends came to 17 bases. The CDR3 consists of 17 residues. The CDR3 region has the DNA TGTGCCAGCAGTTCTGACAGTACAGGAATATCTGGAAACACCATATATTTT. Its translation is CASSSDSTGISGNTIYF.

The rearrangement uses TRBV27 and TRBJ2-1; 11 nucleotides match TRBD2. V trimming: 3 bases; J trimming: 5 bases; junction bases outside the gene matches: 6. CDR3 length: 16 amino acids. Germline CDR1 and CDR2: MNHEY and SMNVEV (reference sequence). The CDR3 DNA reads TGTGCCAGCAGTTTTAGTAGCGGGAGGGCCCACAATGAGCAGTTCTTC. Protein sequence: CASSFSSGRAHNEQFF.

The table lists this clonotype with many counts. The rearrangement uses TRBV5-1 and TRBJ2-7; TRBD1 matches 7 bases. Germline V gene lookup returns CDR1 SGHRS and CDR2 YFSETQ. V lost 0 bases, J lost 5 bases, and 5 bases stayed unmatched. CDR3 size: 14 residues. CDR3 nucleotide sequence: TGCGCCAGCAGCTTGGGAGACAGGGTCCACGAGCAGTACTTC. This codes for CASSLGDRVHEQYF. Drawing the rest from reference TRBV5-1 and TRBJ2-7, the complete variable domain is KAGVTQTPRYLIKTRGQQVTLSCSPISGHRSVSWYQQTPGQGLQFLFEYFSETQRNKGNFPGRFSGRQFSNSRSEMNVSTLELGDSALYLCASSLGDRVHEQYFGPGTRLTVT.

Only a few counts were recorded for this clonotype. The chain joins TRBV7-9 to TRBJ2-7; 12 bases line up with TRBD2. The CDR3 is 16 amino acids. CDR1 is SEHNR and CDR2 is FQNEAQ in the germline V gene (reference sequence). With V trimmed by 5 bases and J by 3 bases, 8 bases remained unmatched. The CDR3 sequence is CASSLGRTSGNYEQYF. The CDR3 nucleotides read TGTGCCAGCAGCCTAGGAAGGACTAGCGGGAACTACGAGCAGTACTTC.

This clonotype was seen ten or more times. The CDR3: CASRTEGETQYF. CDR3 nucleotide sequence: TGTGCCAGCCGGACAGAGGGGGAGACCCAGTACTTC. J is TRBJ2-5 and V is TRBV2; maybe TRBD1 (6 bases). The CDR3 has 12 amino acids. The ends were cut back, 8 bases at V and 5 bases at J, with 12 bases in the middle. The germline CDR1 and CDR2 sequences are SNHLY and FYNNEI. Together with reference TRBV2 and TRBJ2-5, the CDR3 gives the full variable domain: EPEVTQTPSHQVTQMGQEVILRCVPISNHLYFYWYRQILGQKVEFLVSFYNNEISEKSEIFDDQFSVERPDGSNFTLKIRSTKLEDSAMYFCASRTEGETQYFGPGTRLLVL.

The rearrangement uses TRBV7-8 and TRBJ2-3, with TRBD1 as a possible D gene (6 bases). Germline V lookup: CDR1 SGHVS, CDR2 FQNEAQ. Trimming removed 5 bases at V and 0 bases at J, with 18 bases between. This CDR3 has 17 residues. The CDR3 region has the DNA TGTGCCAGCAGCCCCCGACAGGCTGAGTCGAGCACAGATACGCAGTATTTT. Residues: CASSPRQAESSTDTQYF.

This clonotype was seen repeatedly, ten times or more. The chain couples TRBV2 to TRBJ2-3; a possible D gene is TRBD2 (5 bases). Germline V gene lookup returns CDR1 SNHLY and CDR2 FYNNEI. Trimming shortened V by 4 bases and J by 7 bases, and 9 bases separated the two germline ends. The CDR3 has 12 amino acids. CDR3 region: CASSVDFYTQYF. The CDR3 bases are TGTGCCAGCAGTGTGGACTTTTATACGCAGTATTTT.

This clonotype was detected many times. The V gene is TRBV30, the J gene TRBJ2-7; tentatively, D is TRBD2 (5 bases). The ends were cut back, 0 bases at V and 2 bases at J, with 14 bases in the middle. Germline V gene data show CDR1 as GTSNPN and CDR2 as SVGIG (reference sequence). The CDR3 loop spans 15 amino acids. The CDR3 DNA sequence: TGTGCCTGGAGTGTACTAGGTAAAAGTACCTACGAGCAGTACTTC. It is translated as CAWSVLGKSTYEQYF.

This clonotype has a handful of counts. V gene TRBV28 combines with J gene TRBJ1-2, with 8 bases matching TRBD1. The germline gives CDR1 MDHEN, CDR2 SYDVKM. V was clipped by 6 bases and J by 6 bases; unmatched bases: 6. The CDR3 runs 13 residues. CDR3 DNA: TGTGCCAGCAGGGGACAGGATTACCATGGCTACACCTTC. As protein: CASRGQDYHGYTF.

This clonotype was seen many times. The DNA for the CDR3 is TGTGCCAGCACCAGAAGTGGGGGGTCAGATGAGCAGTTCTTC. Amino acids: CASTRSGGSDEQFF. The V and J genes are TRBV2 and TRBJ2-1, with D possibly matching TRBD2 (6 bases). Germline-derived CDR1 and CDR2 are SNHLY and FYNNEI. Between the trimmed V and J ends, which lost 7 bases and 8 bases, there was a span of 18 bases. CDR3 length: 14 residues.

This clonotype showed up just a few times. The chain carries TRBV3-1 and TRBJ2-5; 12 nucleotides agree with TRBD2. The CDR3 spans 19 residues. CDR1 is LGHDT and CDR2 is YNNKEL in the germline V gene (reference sequence). V shed 1 base, J shed 3 bases, and the junction held 12 bases outside the gene matches. CDR3 coding DNA: TGTGCCAGCAGCCAAGGTCCCGGACTAGCGGGAAAACGGGAAGAGACCCAGTACTTC. It specifies CASSQGPGLAGKREETQYF.

This clonotype was detected ten times or more. Here the CDR3 reads CASRYRDGNQPQHF. In DNA, the CDR3 is TGTGCCAGCAGATACAGGGATGGCAATCAGCCCCAGCATTTT. This chain uses TRBV12-3 or TRBV12-4 with TRBJ1-5; maybe TRBD1 (6 bases). This CDR3 has 14 amino acids. V was cut by 6 bases and J by 2 bases, with 11 bases left in between.

There are a few counts of this clonotype. The chain has TRBV13 and TRBJ2-6, with TRBD1 identical over 10 bases. This CDR3 comprises 17 residues. Losses at the gene ends were 6 bases for V and 1 base for J; bases not matched to a gene: 6. Germline CDR1 is PRHDT and CDR2 is FYEKMQ (reference sequence). The CDR3 DNA reads as TGTGCCAGCAGGAGGACAGGGGGGCATTCTGGGGCCAACGTCCTGACTTTC. It translates to CASRRTGGHSGANVLTF.